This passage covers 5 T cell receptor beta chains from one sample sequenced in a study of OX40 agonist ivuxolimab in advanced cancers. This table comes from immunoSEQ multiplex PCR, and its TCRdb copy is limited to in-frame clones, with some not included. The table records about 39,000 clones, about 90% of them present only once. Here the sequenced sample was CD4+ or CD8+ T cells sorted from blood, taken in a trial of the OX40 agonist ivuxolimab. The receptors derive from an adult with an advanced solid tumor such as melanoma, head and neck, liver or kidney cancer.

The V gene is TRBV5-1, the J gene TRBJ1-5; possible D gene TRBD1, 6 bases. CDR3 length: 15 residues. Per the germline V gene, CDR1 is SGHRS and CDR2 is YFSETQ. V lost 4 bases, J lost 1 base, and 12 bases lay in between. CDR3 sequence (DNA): TGCGCCAGCAGCCCGAAGGGGGGGAGCAATCAGCCCCAGCATTTT. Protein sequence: CASSPKGGSNQPQHF.

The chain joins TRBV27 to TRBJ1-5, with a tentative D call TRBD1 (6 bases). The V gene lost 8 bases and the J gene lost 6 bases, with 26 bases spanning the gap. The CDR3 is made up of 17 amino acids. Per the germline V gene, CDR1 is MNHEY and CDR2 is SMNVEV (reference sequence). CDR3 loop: CASFPSSSGGAGQPQHF. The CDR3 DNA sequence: TGTGCCAGCTTTCCGTCCTCCTCGGGGGGCGCGGGTCAGCCCCAGCATTTT.

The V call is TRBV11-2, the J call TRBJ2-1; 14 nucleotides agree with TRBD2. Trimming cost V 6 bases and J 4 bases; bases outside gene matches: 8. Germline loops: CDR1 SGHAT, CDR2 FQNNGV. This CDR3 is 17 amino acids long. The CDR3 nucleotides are TGTGCCAGCAGAACCGGGACTAGCGGGAGTCTTTACAATGAGCAGTTCTTC. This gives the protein CASRTGTSGSLYNEQFF.

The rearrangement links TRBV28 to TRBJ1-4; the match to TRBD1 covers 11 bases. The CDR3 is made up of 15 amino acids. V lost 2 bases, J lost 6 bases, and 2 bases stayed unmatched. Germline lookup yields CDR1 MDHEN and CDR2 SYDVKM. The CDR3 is CASSLRDRGDEKLFF. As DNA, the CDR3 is TGTGCCAGCAGTTTACGGGACAGGGGGGATGAAAAACTGTTTTTT.

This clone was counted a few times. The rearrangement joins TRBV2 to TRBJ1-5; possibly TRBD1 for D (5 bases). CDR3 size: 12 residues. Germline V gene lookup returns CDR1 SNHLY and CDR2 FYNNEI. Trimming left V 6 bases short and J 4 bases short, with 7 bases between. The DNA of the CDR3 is TGTGCCAGCAGGGGGGGAAATCAGCCCCAGCATTTT. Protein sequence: CASRGGNQPQHF.